One and the same sample provided the 10 T cell receptor beta chains below, sequenced in a study of blood T cell repertoires in COVID-19. Clones were read by immunoSEQ multiplex PCR, and TCRdb kept only the in-frame ones, dropping some. The sample has around 230,000 clones, about four fifths seen once. The sample consisted of peripheral blood. The receptors here all came from a woman between 40 and 55 years old with active or convalescent COVID-19.

This clone was detected only once. The chain links TRBV12-3 or TRBV12-4 to TRBJ2-4; tentatively, D is TRBD2 (5 bases). This CDR3 spans 13 amino acids. Deletions cut 8 bases from V and 4 bases from J, with 12 bases between. The DNA for the CDR3 is TGTGCCAGCTCCGGAGGATTTAAAAACATTCAGTACTTC. Translation gives CASSGGFKNIQYF.

V and J are TRBV6-5 and TRBJ1-2; weak D call: TRBD1 (5 bases). Germline CDR1 MNHEY, CDR2 SVGAGI. The length of the CDR3 is 15 residues. V was pared by 2 bases and J by 5 bases, with 15 bases between. This CDR3 reads CASSYRSGTDYGYTF. In DNA, the CDR3 is TGTGCCAGCAGTTACCGAAGCGGGACGGATTATGGCTACACCTTC.

The J gene is TRBJ1-6, the V gene TRBV12-3 or TRBV12-4, with 7 bases that match TRBD1. This CDR3 spans 13 amino acids. V lost 8 bases and J lost 5; bases outside the gene matches: 3. For the CDR3, the DNA is TGTGCCAGCTTACAGGGGAATAATTCACCCCTCCACTTT. This encodes CASLQGNNSPLHF.

The rearrangement links TRBV7-9 to TRBJ1-2; 9 nucleotides line up with TRBD1. This CDR3 contains 15 residues. Trimming at V came to 0 bases and at J to 8 bases, leaving 7 bases not matched to a gene. Germline assignment: CDR1 SEHNR and CDR2 FQNEAQ (reference sequence). The CDR3 bases are TGTGCCAGCAGCTTAGCGGGGGGACAGGGCCCAGGCTACACCTTC. It codes for CASSLAGGQGPGYTF.

The chain recombines TRBV7-2 with TRBJ2-7; possible D gene TRBD1, 5 bases. Germline V gene lookup returns CDR1 SGHTA and CDR2 FQGNSA. The germline V and J ends were trimmed by 2 bases and 3 bases, with 8 bases remaining between them. The CDR3 runs 13 residues. The CDR3 reads CASSLWQGYEQYF. CDR3 nucleotides: TGTGCCAGCAGCTTATGGCAGGGCTACGAGCAGTACTTC.

V gene TRBV5-1 combines with J gene TRBJ1-3; D is undetermined. Per germline, CDR1 SGHRS and CDR2 YFSETQ. Trimming removed 1 base at V and 0 bases at J, with 8 bases between. The CDR3 extends over 15 amino acids. CDR3 nucleotides: TGCGCCAGCAGCTTGACATCATCCTCTGGAAACACCATATATTTT. The encoded protein is CASSLTSSSGNTIYF.

V gene TRBV6-5 combines with J gene TRBJ2-3, with 12 bases lining up with TRBD2. Germline V gene lookup returns CDR1 MNHEY and CDR2 SVGAGI. Losses at the gene ends were 7 bases for V and 10 bases for J; bases not matched to a gene: 9. The CDR3 consists of 14 residues. Here the CDR3 DNA reads TGTGCCAGCATCCCTCTAGCGGGAGGGGGTTCGCAGTATTTT. Its protein product is CASIPLAGGGSQYF.

This chain joins TRBV21-1 and TRBJ2-3; TRBD1 is taken as the D call from the table, unchecked against the DNA. TRBV21-1 corresponds to a pseudogene. This CDR3 has 16 residues. This CDR3 reads CASSKAGTVSTDTQYF. The CDR3 nucleotides read TGTGCCAGCAGCAAAGCCGGGACAGTTAGCACAGATACGCAGTATTTT.

The chain is built from TRBV5-1 and TRBJ1-1, with D perhaps matching TRBD1 (5 bases). Germline V gene lookup returns CDR1 SGHRS and CDR2 YFSETQ. V was clipped by 0 bases and J by 1 base, with 10 bases between them. This CDR3 contains 15 residues. The CDR3 DNA sequence: TGCGCCAGCAGCTTGGTACCCGGACAGAACACTGAAGCTTTCTTT. Protein sequence: CASSLVPGQNTEAFF.

V gene TRBV30 combines with J gene TRBJ2-3; the match to TRBD2 covers 11 bases. V shed 3 bases, J shed 1 base, and the junction held 0 bases outside the gene matches. Germline loops: CDR1 GTSNPN, CDR2 SVGIG (reference sequence). This CDR3 is 14 amino acids long. CDR3 amino acids: CAWRTSGGTDTQYF. CDR3 in DNA: TGTGCCTGGAGGACTAGCGGGGGCACAGATACGCAGTATTTT.